Listed below are T cell receptor beta chains from one sample, sequenced in a study of blood T cell repertoires in COVID-19. This table comes from immunoSEQ multiplex PCR, and its TCRdb copy is limited to in-frame clones, with some not included. The table records roughly 130,000 clones, approximately 83% of them present only once. What was sequenced was peripheral blood. The receptor set was obtained from a man aged 35 to 55 with active or convalescent COVID-19. Each CDR3 is given with its conserved first and last residue. A D gene is named only where the DNA matches it firmly. The size field is filled for only some rows; it gives once, few, many or a size class.

>.|TRBV4-2|TRBJ1-1|TRBD1
CASTRQGLGGTEAFF
TGTGCCAGCACCAGACAGGGGTTGGGGGGCACTGAAGCTTTCTTT
>.|TRBV11-2|TRBJ2-1|.
CASSLESGSDNEQFF
TGTGCCAGCAGCTTAGAATCGGGGTCGGACAATGAGCAGTTCTTC
>.|TRBV6-5|TRBJ1-6|.
CASGGPNSPLHF
TGTGCCAGCGGAGGGCCGAATTCACCCCTCCACTTT
>.|TRBV6-5|TRBJ1-4|.
CASSPGGIQEKLFF
TGTGCCAGCAGTCCCGGGGGGATACAGGAAAAACTGTTTTTT
>.|TRBV9|TRBJ2-2|.
CASSVISDTGELFF
TGTGCCAGCAGCGTAATTAGCGACACCGGGGAGCTGTTTTTT
>once|TRBV7-9|TRBJ2-3|.
CASSLNKDTQYF
TGTGCCAGCAGCTTAAACAAGGATACGCAGTATTTT
>.|TRBV5-1|TRBJ2-1|.
CASSAQGGSYNEQFF
TGCGCCAGCAGCGCTCAGGGGGGATCCTACAATGAGCAGTTCTTC
>.|TRBV5-4|TRBJ2-3|TRBD2
CASSPGTSGGEVYTQYF
TGTGCCAGCAGTCCTGGGACTAGCGGGGGGGAGGTGTATACGCAGTATTTT
>.|TRBV6-1|TRBJ2-3|.
CASSQAGGTPQYF
TGTGCCAGCAGCCAGGCAGGGGGGACTCCCCAGTATTTT
>.|TRBV10-2|TRBJ2-7|TRBD1
CASRTTGTGFHEQYF
TGCGCCAGCAGAACCACCGGGACAGGGTTCCACGAGCAGTACTTC
>.|TRBV12-3/TRBV12-4|TRBJ2-7|.
CASSFQNREEQYF
TGTGCCAGCAGTTTTCAGAACAGGGAAGAGCAGTACTTC
>.|TRBV6-5|TRBJ1-4|TRBD1
CASIRTGATNEKLFF
TGTGCCAGCATCCGGACAGGAGCAACTAATGAAAAACTGTTTTTT
>.|TRBV29-1|TRBJ2-5|.
CSVKEPGKETQYF
TGCAGCGTTAAAGAACCAGGGAAAGAGACCCAGTACTTC
>.|TRBV5-6|TRBJ1-5|TRBD1
CASSTGTGGGRQPQHF
TGTGCCAGCAGTACCGGGACAGGGGGAGGAAGGCAGCCCCAGCATTTT
>.|TRBV5-1|TRBJ1-2|.
CASSSREASYGYTF
TGCGCCAGCAGCTCCAGAGAGGCGAGCTATGGCTACACCTTC
>.|TRBV29-1|TRBJ2-1|TRBD2
CSVSKGQGGTSGGSRNSYNEQFF
TGCAGCGTTTCCAAAGGACAGGGAGGGACTAGCGGGGGGTCTAGGAACTCCTACAATGAGCAGTTCTTC
>.|TRBV9|TRBJ1-3|.
CASSVAGQPNSGNTIYF
TGTGCCAGCAGCGTAGCTGGACAGCCCAACTCTGGAAACACCATATATTTT
>.|TRBV27|TRBJ2-2|TRBD2
CASSLSGGVNTGELFF
TGTGCCAGCAGTTTAAGCGGGGGGGTAAACACCGGGGAGCTGTTTTTT
>.|TRBV9|TRBJ2-7|TRBD2
CASSVDASGSSYEQYF
TGTGCCAGCAGCGTAGATGCTAGCGGCAGCTCCTACGAGCAGTACTTC
>.|TRBV25-1|TRBJ2-2|.
CASTQDTNTGELFF
TGTGCCAGCACACAAGATACAAACACCGGGGAGCTGTTTTTT
>.|TRBV12-5|TRBJ2-7|TRBD1
CASGLGTGIREQYF
TGTGCTAGTGGTTTGGGGACAGGGATTCGCGAGCAGTACTTC
>once|TRBV11-2|TRBJ1-5|.
CASSLGPGWKPQHF
TGTGCCAGCAGCTTAGGTCCAGGGTGGAAGCCCCAGCATTTT
>.|TRBV7-9|TRBJ2-3|TRBD2
CATLKGKRGPTDTQYF
TGTGCCACCCTAAAAGGGAAGCGGGGACCCACAGATACGCAGTATTTT
>.|TRBV5-4|TRBJ2-7|.
CASSMDSYEQYF
TGTGCCAGCAGCATGGACAGTTACGAGCAGTACTTC
>few|TRBV6-2/TRBV6-3|TRBJ2-5|.
CASSLQRQTQYF
TGTGCCAGCAGCTTGCAGAGGCAGACCCAGTACTTC
>.|TRBV3-1/TRBV3-2|TRBJ2-7|.
CASSGNVGGYEQYF
TGTGCCAGCAGCGGTAATGTAGGGGGCTACGAGCAGTACTTC
>.|TRBV24-1|TRBJ1-2|.
CATSDQQTNYGYTF
TGTGCCACCAGTGACCAACAGACGAACTATGGCTACACCTTC
>.|TRBV6-1|TRBJ1-4|.
CASSESRLNEKLFF
TGTGCCAGCAGTGAGAGCAGGCTTAATGAAAAACTGTTTTTT
>many|TRBV4-2|TRBJ2-3|.
CASSYGTRPDTQYF
TGTGCCAGCAGCTACGGAACTAGGCCAGATACGCAGTATTTT
>once|TRBV11-2|TRBJ2-1|TRBD2
CASSSIAGRVFNEQFF
TGTGCCAGCAGCTCCATAGCGGGGCGGGTATTCAATGAGCAGTTCTTC
>.|TRBV19|TRBJ1-2|.
CASSPDTFGYTF
TGTGCCAGTAGCCCTGACACCTTCGGCTACACCTTC
>.|TRBV6-5|TRBJ2-7|TRBD1
CASSRTGGGYEQYF
TGTGCCAGCAGTCGGACAGGGGGCGGTTACGAGCAGTACTTC
>.|TRBV19|TRBJ1-1|TRBD1
CASSKVGTGTRNTEAFF
TGTGCCAGTAGTAAAGTGGGGACAGGGACCAGGAACACTGAAGCTTTCTTT